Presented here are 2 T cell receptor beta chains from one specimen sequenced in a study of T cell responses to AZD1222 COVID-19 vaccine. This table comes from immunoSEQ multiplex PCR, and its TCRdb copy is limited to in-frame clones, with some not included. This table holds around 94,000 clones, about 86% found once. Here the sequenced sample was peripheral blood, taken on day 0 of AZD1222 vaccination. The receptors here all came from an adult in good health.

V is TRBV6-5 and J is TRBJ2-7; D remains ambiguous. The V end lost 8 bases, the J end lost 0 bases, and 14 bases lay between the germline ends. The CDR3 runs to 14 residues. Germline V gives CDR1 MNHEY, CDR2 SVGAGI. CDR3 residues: CASYPRGSSYEQYF. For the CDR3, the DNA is TGTGCCAGCTACCCCCGAGGTAGCTCCTACGAGCAGTACTTC.

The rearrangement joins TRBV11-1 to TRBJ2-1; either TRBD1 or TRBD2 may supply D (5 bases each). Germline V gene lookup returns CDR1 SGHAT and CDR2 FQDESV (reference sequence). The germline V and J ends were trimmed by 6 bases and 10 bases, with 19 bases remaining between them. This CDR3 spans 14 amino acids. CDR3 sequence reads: CASRTTGTLGEQFF. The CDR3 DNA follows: TGTGCCAGCAGAACCACCGGGACCCTCGGGGAGCAGTTCTTC. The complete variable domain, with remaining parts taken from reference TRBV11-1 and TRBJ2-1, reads EAEVAQSPRYKITEKSQAVAFWCDPISGHATLYWYRQILGQGPELLVQFQDESVVDDSQLPKDRFSAERLKGVDSTLKIQPAELGDSAMYLCASRTTGTLGEQFFGPGTRLTVL.